The entry below describes one TCR beta chain. Its antigen is unknown. The same CDR3 also results from other DNA sequences found in this sample. The entry originates in a study of cytomegalovirus exposure and HLA in healthy donors. Broader study findings: TCR sequences were mostly rare, though some public TCRs occurred in many donors. The TCR clusters that emerged in the first cohort tended, a later analysis found, to co-occur in the 110 or so validation repertoires.

Some clones are missing from TCRdb's copy, which holds only in-frame ones; the method was immunoSEQ multiplex PCR. The sample has 160,000 or so clones; 70% to 90% are singletons. The CDR3 extends over 13 amino acids. Germline CDR1 is SGHRS and CDR2 is YFSETQ. Trimming took 4 bases from V and 5 from J; bases not matched to a gene: 2. The chain joins TRBV5-1 to TRBJ2-5; TRBD1 matches 10 bases. This TCR was sampled from a man between 18 and 35 years old in good health and CMV-seronegative. Material: PBMCs. The CDR3 protein is CASSPGQGETQYF. CDR3 bases: TGCGCCAGCAGCCCGGGACAGGGGGAGACCCAGTACTTC.